This T cell receptor beta chain appears in the sequencing data of a study of cytomegalovirus exposure and HLA in healthy donors. Study-level points and caveats: Later genetic work tied a missense DCLRE1C variant to beta-chain V and J trimming.

This clone was seen a few times. The antigen is not known. The study ran its PCR with 60 Vbeta and 13 Jbeta primers. Repertoires were generated with immunoSEQ multiplex PCR, while TCRdb's copy carries only in-frame clones and drops some. The table lists about 100,000 clones, about 79% of them singletons, with roughly 2.7% in the top ten. V lost 4 bases and J lost 5; bases outside the gene matches: 8. Germline V lookup: CDR1 SGHTA, CDR2 FQGTGA. This CDR3 has 14 amino acids. Sequencing input: PBMCs. The gene calls are TRBV7-3 and TRBJ2-7; 7 bases are a match to TRBD2. The sequence came from a man in his fifties in good health and CMV-seropositive. The CDR3 coding sequence is TGTGCCAGCAGCTCAAGCGGGGCGAGTGACGAGCAGTACTTC. Translating it yields CASSSSGASDEQYF.